The T cell receptor (beta chain) described here comes from a study of EBV T-cell therapy then PD-1 blockade in nasopharyngeal carcinoma. About this clone: Its cognate antigen is unknown.

Regarding treatment: AdE1-LMPpoly-expanded autologous EBV-specific T-cell therapy followed by anti-PD-1 nivolumab. Profiling relied on immunoSEQ multiplex PCR, and the TCRdb table lists in-frame clones only, not all of them. In the table there are 15,000 or so clones, under 90% of which are singletons. The CDR3 extends over 14 amino acids. Germline values: CDR1 SGDLS, CDR2 YYNGEE. V shed 4 bases and J shed 2 bases, with 12 bases lying between them. The chain has TRBV9 and TRBJ2-5, with D uncertain. This receptor was obtained from a man aged 35-49 years with nasopharyngeal carcinoma. Specimen: CD8+ T cells from blood, collected around day 99 from a patient whose treatment included autologous EBV-specific T cells and nivolumab. The CDR3, as DNA: TGTGCCAGCAGCTCCGAAGGACGACAAGAGACCCAGTACTTC. Amino acids: CASSSEGRQETQYF.